A single sample is the source of the 3 T cell receptor beta chains below, sequenced in a study of blood T cell repertoires in COVID-19. TCRdb's copy holds only in-frame clones and misses some; the assay was immunoSEQ multiplex PCR. Of 650,000 to 800,000 clones in the sample, around 90% are singletons; the top ten hold more than 0.25%. Sequencing was carried out using peripheral blood. These receptors originate from a woman under 30 with acute or convalescent COVID-19.

The J gene is TRBJ1-2, the V gene TRBV13, with 10 positions matching TRBD1. Germline values: CDR1 PRHDT, CDR2 FYEKMQ (reference sequence). CDR3 size: 14 residues. V gave up 5 bases and J gave up 5 bases; unmatched junction bases: 5. The CDR3 sequence is CASSLRDRGYGYTF. The CDR3 DNA reads TGTGCCAGCAGCCTCCGGGACAGGGGTTATGGCTACACCTTC. The full variable domain, with the rest looked up from reference TRBV13 and TRBJ1-2, is AAGVIQSPRHLIKEKRETATLKCYPIPRHDTVYWYQQGPGQDPQFLISFYEKMQSDKGSIPDRFSAQQFSDYHSELNMSSLELGDSALYFCASSLRDRGYGYTFGSGTRLTVV.

This clone was seen just once. The rearrangement links TRBV5-1 to TRBJ2-7, with no clear D. Between the trimmed V and J ends, which lost 0 bases and 4 bases, there was a span of 8 bases. The CDR3 extends over 13 amino acids. Germline CDR1 is SGHRS and CDR2 is YFSETQ. In nucleotides, the CDR3 is TGCGCCAGCAGCTTGGCCCCTCCGTACGAGCAGTACTTC. Residues: CASSLAPPYEQYF.

The chain links TRBV11-2 to TRBJ1-2; 8 bases agree with TRBD1. The CDR3 covers 18 residues. Germline trimming cut 2 bases from V and 5 bases from J; bases unmatched to any gene: 16. CDR1 SGHAT and CDR2 FQNNGV come from the germline V gene. CDR3 loop: CASSLLASGGRFGYGYTF. CDR3 nucleotides: TGTGCCAGCAGCTTACTAGCTTCAGGGGGCAGGTTCGGGTATGGCTACACCTTC.